This TCR beta chain emerged from a study of blood T cells in healthy people across ages. Next came a second PCR, run for about 7 to 12 cycles, which used a sample-barcoded 5' primer along with a J-beta primer mix. At least 2.5 million CDR3-containing paired-end reads were obtained per sample. MiXCR was run by TCRdb on the 5' RACE reads, yielding one entry per CDR3 protein. The sample consists of 600,000 to 650,000 distinct CDR3 sequences, under 65% of them appearing once. In this sample, this clonotype turned up a few times. The antigen remains undetermined. V lost 5 bases and J 2 bases, leaving 12 bases between the germline ends. This CDR3 is 13 amino acids long. The germline V gene has CDR1 DFQATT and CDR2 SNEGSKA (reference sequence). Study outcomes and limitations: A strong correlation was found between TCR beta diversity and the percentage of naive T cells.

The clonotype originates from a man aged 55 to 69 in good health. Input material: blood. The rearrangement joins TRBV20-1 to TRBJ2-5; no reliable D call. The CDR3 region has the DNA TGCAGTGCTCTTAGTTTAGAACAAGAGACCCAGTACTTC. Amino acid sequence: CSALSLEQETQYF.